This T cell receptor (beta chain) originates from a study of cytomegalovirus exposure and HLA in healthy donors. The study's findings and limits: Compared with the roughly 670-donor mean, an Asian-associated ancestry cluster reportedly had fewer N-insertions, according to a later analysis.

The CDR3 contains 12 residues. Germline V gene data show CDR1 as SGHAT and CDR2 as FQNNGV. Trimming removed 4 bases from V and 5 bases from J, with 8 bases in between. In the PCR, 60 Vbeta and 13 Jbeta primers were used. Clones were sequenced by immunoSEQ multiplex PCR, and TCRdb holds only the in-frame ones, with some missing. The data hold 110,000 to 150,000 clones, with roughly four fifths observed a single time. With respect to this clone: Its specificity is unknown.

The chain links TRBV11-2 to TRBJ2-5; D possibly corresponds to TRBD2 (6 bases). This sequence was found in a woman aged 55-70 years in good health and CMV-seropositive. The sample was PBMCs. This chain's CDR3 is CASSYGGETQYF. The CDR3 DNA is TGTGCCAGCAGCTATGGGGGGGAGACCCAGTACTTC.